The clone carrying this T cell receptor beta chain was picked up one time. Germline assignment: CDR1 SGHKS and CDR2 YYEKEE (reference sequence). The V gene lost 7 bases and the J gene lost 0 bases, with 17 bases spanning the gap. The CDR3 is made up of 16 amino acids. TCRdb keeps only in-frame clones here, not all; method: immunoSEQ multiplex PCR. Among more than 100,000 clones, less than 90% were seen once, and the ten largest hold under 4%. The data were obtained in a study of blood T cell repertoires in COVID-19. Study-wide context: COVID-19 samples from acute and convalescent phases originated in the United States, Italy and Spain. T cells, B-cell-depleted T cells, or PBMCs provided the cDNA or gDNA that served as material.

The age range of participants was 18 to 89 years, with residence in about two dozen US areas. This TCR came from a young woman who had recovered from COVID-19. Sequencing was performed on PBMCs or T cells enriched from blood (not recorded which). This rearrangement joins TRBV5-5 to TRBJ1-3; D remains ambiguous. CDR3 in DNA: TGTGCCAGCTCCGATGTGCAGTCCTTCTCTGGAAACACCATATATTTT. Protein: CASSDVQSFSGNTIYF.